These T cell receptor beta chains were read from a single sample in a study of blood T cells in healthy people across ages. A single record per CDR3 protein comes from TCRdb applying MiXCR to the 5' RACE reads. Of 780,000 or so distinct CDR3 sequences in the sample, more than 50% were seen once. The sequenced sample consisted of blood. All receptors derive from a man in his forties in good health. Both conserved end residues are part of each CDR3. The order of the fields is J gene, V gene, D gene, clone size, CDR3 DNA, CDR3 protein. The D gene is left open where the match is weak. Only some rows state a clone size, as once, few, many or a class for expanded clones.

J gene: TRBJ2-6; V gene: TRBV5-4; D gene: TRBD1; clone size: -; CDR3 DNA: TGTGCCAGCAGTACAGGGGGCGCTGGGGCCAACGTCCTGACTTTC; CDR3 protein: CASSTGGAGANVLTF
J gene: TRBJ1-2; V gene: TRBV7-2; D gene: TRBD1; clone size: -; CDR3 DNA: TGTGCCAGCGGACACGCGGGACAGGGGGCTAACTATGGCTACACCTTC; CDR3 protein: CASGHAGQGANYGYTF
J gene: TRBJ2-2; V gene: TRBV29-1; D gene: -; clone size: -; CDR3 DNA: TGCAGCCCTCAGCGTAATCCGTGCACCGGGGAGCTGTTTTTT; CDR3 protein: CSPQRNPCTGELFF
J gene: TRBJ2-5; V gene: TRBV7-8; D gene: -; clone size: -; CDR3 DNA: TGTGCCAGCAGCTTAAAACGGGTTTGGGAGACCCAGTACTTC; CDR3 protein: CASSLKRVWETQYF
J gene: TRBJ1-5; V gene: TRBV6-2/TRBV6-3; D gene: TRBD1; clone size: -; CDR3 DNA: TGTGCCAGCAGTTACCTGGGCCAGGGGGCTTCGCCCCAGCATTTT; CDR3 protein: CASSYLGQGASPQHF
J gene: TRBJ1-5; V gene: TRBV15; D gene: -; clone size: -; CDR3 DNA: TGTGCCACCAGCAGAGTAAGCAATTCCAATCAGCCCCAGCATTTT; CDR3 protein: CATSRVSNSNQPQHF
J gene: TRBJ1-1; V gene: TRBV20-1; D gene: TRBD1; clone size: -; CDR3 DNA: TGCAGTGCTAGGGGACAGGGGACATGGAACACTGAAGCTTTCTTT; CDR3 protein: CSARGQGTWNTEAFF
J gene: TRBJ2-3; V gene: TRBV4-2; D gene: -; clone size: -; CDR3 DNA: TGTGCCAGCAGCCAAGTCCATTTCGGGACAATCACAGATACGCAGTATTTT; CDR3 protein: CASSQVHFGTITDTQYF
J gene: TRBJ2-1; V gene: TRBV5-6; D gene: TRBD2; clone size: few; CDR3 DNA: TGTGCCAGCAGTGAACTAGCGCGTATAAACAATGAGCAGTTCTTC; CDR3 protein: CASSELARINNEQFF
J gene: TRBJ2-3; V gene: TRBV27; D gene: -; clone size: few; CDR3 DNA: TGTGCCAGCAGTTTACGGCTCGGCACAGATACGCAGTATTTT; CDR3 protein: CASSLRLGTDTQYF
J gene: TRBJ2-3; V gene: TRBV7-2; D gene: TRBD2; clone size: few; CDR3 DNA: TGTGCCAGCAGCTCGGGACTAGCGGGAGCGTTAGATACGCAGTATTTT; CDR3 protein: CASSSGLAGALDTQYF
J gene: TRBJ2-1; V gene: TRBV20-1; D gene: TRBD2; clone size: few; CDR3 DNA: TGCAGTGCTAGTACCAGGGGGGCTAGCGGGAGGGGAAAGCAGTTCTTC; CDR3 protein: CSASTRGASGRGKQFF
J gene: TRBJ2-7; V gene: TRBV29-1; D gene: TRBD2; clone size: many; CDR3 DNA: TGCAGCGCCGGGGGGGGGTTTGCCTACGAGCAGTACTTC; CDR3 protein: CSAGGGFAYEQYF
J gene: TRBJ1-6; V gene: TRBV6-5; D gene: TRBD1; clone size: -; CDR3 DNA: TGTGCCAGCAGGGCGGGACAGGGGAGCAATTCACCCCTCCACTTT; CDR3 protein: CASRAGQGSNSPLHF
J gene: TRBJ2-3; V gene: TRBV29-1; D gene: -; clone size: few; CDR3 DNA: TGCAGCGTTGAGCTGGGAGGACCTAGCACAGATACGCAGTATTTT; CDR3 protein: CSVELGGPSTDTQYF
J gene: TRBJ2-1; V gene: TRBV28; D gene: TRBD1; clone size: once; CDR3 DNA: TGTGCCAGCACCCTGACCAGGGGGACCGATGAGCAGTTCTTC; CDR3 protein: CASTLTRGTDEQFF
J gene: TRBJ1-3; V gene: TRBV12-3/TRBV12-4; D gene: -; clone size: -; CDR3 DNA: TGTGCCAGCAGCGGACTAGGGGGAAACACCATATATTTT; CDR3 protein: CASSGLGGNTIYF
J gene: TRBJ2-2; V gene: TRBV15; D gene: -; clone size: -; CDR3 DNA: TGTGCCACCAGAGGGCTAGTGGGCGGGGAGCTGTTTTTT; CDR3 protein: CATRGLVGGELFF
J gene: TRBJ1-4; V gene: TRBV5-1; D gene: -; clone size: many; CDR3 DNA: TGCGCCAGCAGCTTGGCCATTATGACGGCTAATGAAAAACTGTTTTTT; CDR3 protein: CASSLAIMTANEKLFF
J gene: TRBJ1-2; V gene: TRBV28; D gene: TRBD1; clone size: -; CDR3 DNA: TGTGCCAGCGGGGACAGGGAAACGGTGGGGTTTTATGGCTACACCTTC; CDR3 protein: CASGDRETVGFYGYTF
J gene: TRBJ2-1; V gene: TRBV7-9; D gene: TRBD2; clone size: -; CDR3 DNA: TGTGCCAGCAGCTTACAAGCGGGAGGGATGGGTGAGCAGTTCTTC; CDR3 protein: CASSLQAGGMGEQFF
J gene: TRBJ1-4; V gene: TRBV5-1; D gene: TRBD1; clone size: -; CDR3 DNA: TGCGCCAGCAGCGCTCGGACAGGAGTACAATCGGAAAAACTGTTTTTT; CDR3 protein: CASSARTGVQSEKLFF
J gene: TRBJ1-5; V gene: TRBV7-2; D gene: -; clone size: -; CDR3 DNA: TGTGCCAGCAGCATCCGGGAAGGCAATCAGCCCCAGCATTTT; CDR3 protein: CASSIREGNQPQHF
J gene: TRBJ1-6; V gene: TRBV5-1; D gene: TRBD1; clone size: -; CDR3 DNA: TGCGCCAGCGCAGGGGGTTGGGGCACAAGGAATTCACCCCTCCACTTT; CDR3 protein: CASAGGWGTRNSPLHF
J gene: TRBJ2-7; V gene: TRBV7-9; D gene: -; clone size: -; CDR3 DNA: TGTGCCAGCAGCGCTTATAGGGGCTCTCAGGAGTACTTC; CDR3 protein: CASSAYRGSQEYF
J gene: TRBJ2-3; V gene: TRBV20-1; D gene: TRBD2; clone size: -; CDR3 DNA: TGCAGTGCTAGAGTGGAGACTAGCGGGTTGGGAGATACGCAGTATTTT; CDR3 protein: CSARVETSGLGDTQYF
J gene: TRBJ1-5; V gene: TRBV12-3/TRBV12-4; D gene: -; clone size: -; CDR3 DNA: TGTGCCAGCAGTTTAGGGTCGAGCAATCAGCCCCAGCATTTT; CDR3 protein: CASSLGSSNQPQHF
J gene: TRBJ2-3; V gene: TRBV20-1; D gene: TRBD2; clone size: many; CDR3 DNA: TGCAGTGCTAATCCCTGGACTAGCGGGGAGAGGGGGGATACGCAGTATTTT; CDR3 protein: CSANPWTSGERGDTQYF
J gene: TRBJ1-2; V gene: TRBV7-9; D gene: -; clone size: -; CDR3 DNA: TGTGTCAGCAGCTTAGCGGGGGGGACCAACTATGGCTACAACTTC; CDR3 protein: CVSSLAGGTNYGYNF
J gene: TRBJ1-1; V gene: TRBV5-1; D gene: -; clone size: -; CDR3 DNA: TGCGCCAGCAGCTGGGGACGGAGGGTGAACACTGAAGCTTTCTTT; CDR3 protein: CASSWGRRVNTEAFF
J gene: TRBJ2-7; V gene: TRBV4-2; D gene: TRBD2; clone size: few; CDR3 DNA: TGTGCCAGCAGCGGGGAACTGGCAGCGGGAGAGCAGTACTTC; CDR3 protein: CASSGELAAGEQYF
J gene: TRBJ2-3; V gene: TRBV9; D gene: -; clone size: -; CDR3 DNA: TGTGCCAGCAGCGACCAGACCTTTCAGACAGATACGCAGTATTTT; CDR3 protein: CASSDQTFQTDTQYF
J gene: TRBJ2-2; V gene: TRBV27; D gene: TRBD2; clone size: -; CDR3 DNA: TGTGCCAGCGGAAAACTAGCGGGAGGGAGCACCGGGGAGCTGTTTTTT; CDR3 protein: CASGKLAGGSTGELFF
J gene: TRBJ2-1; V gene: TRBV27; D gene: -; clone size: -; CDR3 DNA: TGTGCCAGCAGTTTATATCGAGCAGTCGAAAATAGGAATGAGCAGTTCTTC; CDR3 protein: CASSLYRAVENRNEQFF
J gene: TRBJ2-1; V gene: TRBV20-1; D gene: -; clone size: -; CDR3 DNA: TGCAGTGCTAGAGGGGTCAACTACAATGAGCAGTTCTTC; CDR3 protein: CSARGVNYNEQFF
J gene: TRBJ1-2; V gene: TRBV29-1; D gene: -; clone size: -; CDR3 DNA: TGCAGCGTCAGTACGGGGACCTATGGCTACACCTTC; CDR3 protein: CSVSTGTYGYTF
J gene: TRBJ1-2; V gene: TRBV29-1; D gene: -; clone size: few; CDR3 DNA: TGCAGCGTTGCGGGGTTGAAGAGTGGCTACACCTTC; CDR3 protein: CSVAGLKSGYTF